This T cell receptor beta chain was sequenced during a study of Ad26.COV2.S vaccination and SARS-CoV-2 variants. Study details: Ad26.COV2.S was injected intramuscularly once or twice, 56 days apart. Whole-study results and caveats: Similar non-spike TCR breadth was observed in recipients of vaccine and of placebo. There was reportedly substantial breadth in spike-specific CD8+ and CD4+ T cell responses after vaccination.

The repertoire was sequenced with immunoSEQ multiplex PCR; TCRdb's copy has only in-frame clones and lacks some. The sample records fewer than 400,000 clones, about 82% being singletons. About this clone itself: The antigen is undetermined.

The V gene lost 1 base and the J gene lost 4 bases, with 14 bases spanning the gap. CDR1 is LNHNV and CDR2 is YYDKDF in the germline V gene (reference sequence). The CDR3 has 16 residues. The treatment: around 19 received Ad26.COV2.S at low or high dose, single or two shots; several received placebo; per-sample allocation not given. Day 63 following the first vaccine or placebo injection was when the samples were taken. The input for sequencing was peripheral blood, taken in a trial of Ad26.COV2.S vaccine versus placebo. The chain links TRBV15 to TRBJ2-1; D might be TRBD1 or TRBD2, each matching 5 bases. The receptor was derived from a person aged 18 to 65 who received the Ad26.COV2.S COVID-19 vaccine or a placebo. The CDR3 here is CATSRAWGYSYNEQFF. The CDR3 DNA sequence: TGTGCCACCAGCAGAGCATGGGGGTACTCTTACAATGAGCAGTTCTTC.